This is a list of T cell receptor beta chains from one sample in a study of cytomegalovirus exposure and HLA in healthy donors. Assay used: immunoSEQ multiplex PCR; TCRdb lists only in-frame clones, some missing. Of about 130,000 clones listed, nearly 85% are singletons. What was sequenced was PBMCs. The origin of the receptors is a boy younger than 18 in good health and CMV-seronegative. CDR3s include the opening cysteine and the closing phenylalanine or tryptophan. The D gene is left open where the match is weak. A row's size may be missing; if present it is once, few, many or a size class.

TRBJ1-4	-	TRBV19	-	TGTGCCAGTAGTATTAGGTCCCTGGGGGCGGAAAAACTGTTTTTT	CASSIRSLGAEKLFF
TRBJ1-1	-	TRBV6-5	few	TGTGCCACCCTTTCCACAGGGAACACTGAAGCTTTCTTT	CATLSTGNTEAFF
TRBJ2-1	TRBD1	TRBV5-1	-	TGCGCCAGCAGCCCGGGACAGGGTCCTTACAATGAGCAGTTCTTC	CASSPGQGPYNEQFF
TRBJ2-1	-	TRBV6-1	-	TGTGCCGAGGCCGCCGGGAGAGGGTTCGATGAGCAGTTCTTC	CAEAAGRGFDEQFF
TRBJ2-1	TRBD2	TRBV7-9	-	TGTGCCAGCAGCTCAAAAGCGACTAGCGGGAGTTCCTACAATGAGCAGTTCTTC	CASSSKATSGSSYNEQFF
TRBJ2-5	-	TRBV2	-	TGTGCCAGCAGTTTAGGGAGGCAAGAGACCCAGTACTTC	CASSLGRQETQYF
TRBJ2-5	-	TRBV6-6	-	TGTGCCAGCGGGGGGATCGGCCAAGAGACCCAGTACTTC	CASGGIGQETQYF
TRBJ2-1	TRBD2	TRBV10-3	-	TGTGCCATCACGCGGGAGGACTCCTACAATGAGCAGTTCTTC	CAITREDSYNEQFF
TRBJ1-1	-	TRBV6-5	-	TGTGCCAGCAGTTACTCGTGGGAAAGGAGGACTGAAGCTTTCTTT	CASSYSWERRTEAFF
TRBJ2-3	TRBD2	TRBV9	once	TGTGCCAGCAGCGGCCTAGCGGGCTACACTCGAGATACGCAGTATTTT	CASSGLAGYTRDTQYF
TRBJ2-1	-	TRBV11-3	-	TGTGCCAGCAGCTTAGGGAGGAGTGAGCAGTTCTTC	CASSLGRSEQFF
TRBJ1-2	TRBD1	TRBV4-2	-	TGTGCCAGCAGCAGCGGACAGGGTTCGTATACGCATGGCTACACCTTC	CASSSGQGSYTHGYTF
TRBJ1-5	-	TRBV6-1	-	TGTGCCAGCAATCGGCCGACCGGGGATCAGCCCCAGCATTTT	CASNRPTGDQPQHF
TRBJ1-6	TRBD1	TRBV4-2	-	TGTGCCAGCAGCCAAGCCTTGGGACAGGGGTGGCCACCCCTCCACTTT	CASSQALGQGWPPLHF
TRBJ2-1	TRBD2	TRBV28	once	TGTGCCAGCAGCCAGGGTAGCGGGACCCCTGAGGAGCAGTTCTTC	CASSQGSGTPEEQFF
TRBJ2-2	-	TRBV19	-	TGTGCCAGTAGTATAGGGTCAGAAACCGGGGAGCTGTTTTTT	CASSIGSETGELFF
TRBJ2-3	TRBD2	TRBV2	-	TGTGCCAGCAGTGACTTAGCGGGAGGACGGGATACGCAGTATTTT	CASSDLAGGRDTQYF
TRBJ1-4	TRBD1	TRBV5-4	-	TGTGCCAGCAGCTCCGGGACAGATAATGAAAAACTGTTTTTT	CASSSGTDNEKLFF
TRBJ2-3	-	TRBV7-9	-	TGTTCCAGCAGCCCATCTACCGTAGGCACAGATACGCAGTATTTT	CSSSPSTVGTDTQYF
TRBJ1-1	-	TRBV2	-	TGTGCCAGCAGGCCCGACAGGATAGGGGCCATGAACACTGAAGCTTTCTTT	CASRPDRIGAMNTEAFF
TRBJ2-1	TRBD2	TRBV7-8	-	TGTGCCAGCAGCTTGCTGAGCGGGAGCGATAGGGCTGAGCAGTTCTTC	CASSLLSGSDRAEQFF
TRBJ2-7	TRBD2	TRBV6-1	-	TGTGCCAGCAGTGTCCTAGCGGGAACCTACGAGCAGTACTTC	CASSVLAGTYEQYF
TRBJ1-2	TRBD1	TRBV5-1	-	TGCGCCAGCAGCCGGGACAGTGCTAACTATGGCTACACCTTC	CASSRDSANYGYTF
TRBJ2-7	TRBD2	TRBV6-6	-	TGTTCCGTGGGGGGGGATTTGCACGAGCAGTACTTC	CSVGGDLHEQYF
TRBJ2-7	-	TRBV25-1	-	TGTGCCAGCAGTCTCACAGGGTTGCCCTACGAGCAGTACTTC	CASSLTGLPYEQYF
TRBJ1-2	-	TRBV9	-	TGTGCCAGCAGCGTAACAGGGAAAGGCTACACCTTC	CASSVTGKGYTF
TRBJ2-1	TRBD2	TRBV11-1	-	TGTGCCAGCAGCTTACGACTAGCGGGGGGGGATGAGCAGTTCTTC	CASSLRLAGGDEQFF
TRBJ2-7	-	TRBV6-6	-	TGTGCCAGCAGTAGGGACACCCTTTCCTACGAGCAGTACTTC	CASSRDTLSYEQYF
TRBJ2-7	TRBD2	TRBV7-6	-	TGTGCCAGCAGCGCCGGGACTAGCGGCTCCTACGAGCAGTACTTC	CASSAGTSGSYEQYF
TRBJ1-5	TRBD1	TRBV18	-	TGTGCCAGCTCCCCAGGGGGGGATAGCAATCAGCCCCAGCATTTT	CASSPGGDSNQPQHF
TRBJ2-7	-	TRBV4-1	-	TGCGCCAGCAGCCAAGAACTTACGGTTTACTACGAGCAGTACTTC	CASSQELTVYYEQYF
TRBJ1-5	TRBD1	TRBV11-2	-	TGTGCCAGCAGCTTAGAAGGACAGGGGGCCTCCTTAGAGCCCCAGCATTTT	CASSLEGQGASLEPQHF
TRBJ2-5	-	TRBV30	-	TGTGCCTGGAGTGTACCGGAAGAGACCCAGTACTTC	CAWSVPEETQYF
TRBJ2-2	-	TRBV12-5	few	TGTGCTAGTGGTCCTAGCCGGAACACCGGGGAGCTGTTTTTT	CASGPSRNTGELFF
TRBJ1-1	-	TRBV7-6	-	TGTGCCAGCAGCCTTTCTTTACAGGGGAACACTGAAGCTTTCTTT	CASSLSLQGNTEAFF
TRBJ2-3	TRBD2	TRBV2	few	TGTGCCAGCAGGGCGGGAGGGAGGACGCAGTATTTT	CASRAGGRTQYF
TRBJ1-1	-	TRBV28	few	TGTGCCAGCAGTCCGCCTTACACCACTGAAGCTTTCTTT	CASSPPYTTEAFF
TRBJ2-7	-	TRBV30	-	TGTGCCTGGAGTCCCCCTTGGGGCGGGGCCCCGCAGTACTTC	CAWSPPWGGAPQYF
TRBJ2-3	-	TRBV30	-	TGTGCCTGGAGTCACACAACCACAGGCTCCAATTTTTACACAGATACGCAGTATTTT	CAWSHTTTGSNFYTDTQYF